The present TCR beta chain was sequenced within a study of cytomegalovirus exposure and HLA in healthy donors. The CDR3 is 14 residues long. The V end lost 0 bases, the J end lost 4 bases, and 8 bases lay between the germline ends. Looked up from germline, CDR1 is SGHDT and CDR2 is YYEEEE. The PCR contained 60 Vbeta and 13 Jbeta primers. The assay was immunoSEQ multiplex PCR, and TCRdb's table has in-frame clones only and misses some. Here the sample spans over 150,000 clones, less than 80% being singletons. The sequencing input was PBMCs. The source is a man under 40 in good health and CMV-seronegative. The chain combines TRBV5-6 with TRBJ1-5; D gene uncertain. For the CDR3, the DNA is TGTGCCAGCAGCTTGGCCGGAGGAAATCAGCCCCAGCATTTT. Amino acids: CASSLAGGNQPQHF.